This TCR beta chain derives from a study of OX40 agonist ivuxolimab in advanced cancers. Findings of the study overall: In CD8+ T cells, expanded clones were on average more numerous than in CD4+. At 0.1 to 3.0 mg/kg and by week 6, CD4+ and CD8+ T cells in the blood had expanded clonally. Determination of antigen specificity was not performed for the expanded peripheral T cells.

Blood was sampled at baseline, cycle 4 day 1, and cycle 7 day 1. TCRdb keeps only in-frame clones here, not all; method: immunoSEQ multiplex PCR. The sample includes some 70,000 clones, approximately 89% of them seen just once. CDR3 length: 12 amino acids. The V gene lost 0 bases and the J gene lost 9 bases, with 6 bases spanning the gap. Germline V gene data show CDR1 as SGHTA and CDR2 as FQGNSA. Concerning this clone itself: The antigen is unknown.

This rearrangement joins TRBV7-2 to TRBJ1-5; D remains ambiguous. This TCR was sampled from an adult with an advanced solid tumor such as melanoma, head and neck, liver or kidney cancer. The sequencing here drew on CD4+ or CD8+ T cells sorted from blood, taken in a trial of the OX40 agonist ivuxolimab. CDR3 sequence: CASSLAWGPQHF. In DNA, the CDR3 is TGTGCCAGCAGCTTAGCTTGGGGGCCCCAGCATTTT.